Here is one T cell receptor (beta chain) with its context. Sample-barcoded 5' priming and a J-beta primer mix drove a second PCR of about 6 to 11 cycles. One entry per CDR3 protein, called by TCRdb with MiXCR from the 5' RACE reads. The sample yields around 500,000 distinct CDR3 sequences, around a quarter seen once. The study drew donors from healthy Caucasian individuals in Russia aged roughly 6 to 95. Researchers collected around 11 milliliters of peripheral blood from every single donor. This sample was taken from a study of blood T cells in healthy people across ages. Trimming pared 3 bases from V and 7 bases from J, leaving 12 bases between. Germline loops: CDR1 GTSNPN, CDR2 SVGIG (reference sequence). The CDR3 is made up of 13 amino acids. This sample also belongs to another study, concerning T cells of mothers and their children.

The sequence derives from a boy aged 2-9 years in good health. The chain is built from TRBV30 and TRBJ1-4; TRBD1 might be the D (5 bases). Sample: blood. The CDR3 loop is CAWRGQGPEKLFF. The CDR3, as DNA: TGTGCCTGGAGGGGGCAGGGTCCTGAAAAACTGTTTTTT.